This T cell receptor (beta chain) was sequenced for a study of PD-1 blockade in classical Hodgkin lymphoma (TCRdb year 2020). Study-level background: Nivolumab dosing was 3 mg/kg intravenously every 2 weeks, continuing until either disease progression or unacceptable toxicity. The study used TCR beta sequencing and CyTOF to define a peripheral blood immune signature of response to PD-1 blockade in classical Hodgkin lymphoma.

The time point label for this specimen denotes: cycle 4 day 1 (C4D1), after more than five weeks of nivolumab. Relapse after autologous stem cell transplantation had occurred in all trial patients, and cohorts A, B and C were distinguished by prior brentuximab vedotin exposure. Using a Miltenyi CD4+ T cell isolation kit, CD4+ T cells were purified from thawed PBMCs through magnetic negative selection. The trial cohort comprised some 60 patients with relapsed/refractory classical Hodgkin lymphoma whose best overall responses were complete response, partial response or progressive disease. Trial patients were treated with single-agent nivolumab in the multi-cohort phase II CheckMate 205 trial. An independent review committee assessed best overall response by applying the 2007 International Working Group response criteria. Trial PBMCs were collected just before the start of nivolumab (C1D1) and during therapy at cycle 2 day 1 and cycle 4 day 1. Peripheral blood was collected in 8 mL Vacutainer Cell Preparation Tubes, from which PBMCs were isolated by centrifugation and then cryopreserved. Purified CD4+ and CD8+ fractions were prepared only for cases in which an additional PBMC sample was available. Magnetically labelled cells were depleted on LS columns in a quadroMACS separator, and the flow-through was collected as the purified fraction.

A distance of 13 bases separates the germline ends of V and J, which lose 4 bases and 6 bases respectively. The CDR3 numbers 14 residues from cysteine through phenylalanine. Only the CDR3 part of the read is kept: 42 bases, read in frame from the first base. The germline V gene (reference sequence) provides CDR1 MNHEY and CDR2 SMNVEV. The Qiagen DNeasy kit was used to extract genomic DNA both from unsorted PBMCs and from the negatively selected CD4+ and CD8+ fractions. Amplification of TCR beta CDR3 regions was done by immunoSEQ multiplex PCR with primers that anneal to V and J segments. A synthetic immune receptor repertoire was used to minimize amplification bias, and remaining bias was computationally removed after sequencing. The original methods were these. Repertoire diversity was quantified as the Shannon entropy index using custom Python scripts. The unsorted, CD4+ and CD8+ repertoires were each analyzed separately, with the exception of combined analyses, where CD4+ and CD8+ sequences were merged in silico. Clonal expansion was defined as a frequency increase of at least 2-fold after treatment compared with C1D1, and clones undetected at baseline were assigned a pseudocount of 0.5. Clones with 0 or 1 copy at C1D1 were classified as singleton clones, and clones with 2 or more copies were classified as non-singleton clones. Clones expanded in unsorted samples were labelled as CD4+, CD8+ or unknown by matching protein sequences in sorted samples from the same patient. Wilcoxon tests on paired samples were used to test changes in diversity from C1D1 to C4D1. Sourced from immuneACCESS, this table was stored by TCRdb with only in-frame sequences that have V and J called. A share of the clones is absent; for the studies checked, an unresolved V gene accounts for under half, and the remainder has no known explanation. D and trimming were read from the DNA, whereas the V and J calls and clone size are those reported in that table. This sample gives tens of thousands of clones in total; 80% of them show up just once. The leading ten clones occupy approximately 3% of the sample.

About this clone: Its antigen has not been determined. No base qualities exist here, and no much larger clone lies one base off it.

What the work shows at the level of the full study, not this receptor alone: Baseline TCR diversity was reported to be lower in newly diagnosed patients than in healthy donors, and even lower in relapsed/refractory patients. The study was limited to a single clinical trial cohort, and causes of repertoire differences, possibly disease activity or prior therapy, remained undefined. By C4D1, a significant rise was seen in CD4+ TCR diversity but not in CD8+ TCR diversity (p=0.0027 vs p=0.16), and the rise was most apparent among complete responders (p=0.02). Baseline diversity similar to that of newly diagnosed patients was observed in trial patients achieving complete response, whereas significantly lower diversity was observed in partial responders and progressors. Patients starting nivolumab less than 1 year after ASCT had lower diversity and were excluded from later analyses to avoid confounding by immune reconstitution.

The chain is made from TRBV27 and TRBJ2-1; too little of a D gene remains to name it. The source of this sequence is a human donor with classical Hodgkin lymphoma. The starting material was CD4+ T cells from blood, obtained before the fourth cycle of nivolumab. The nucleotide sequence reads as follows: TGTGCCAGCAGTTCTTCCTCTCGCATCAATGAGCAGTTCTTC. Protein translation: CASSSSSRINEQFF.